The rows below give T cell receptor beta chains drawn from one sample of a study of blood T cell repertoires in COVID-19. The table came from immunoSEQ multiplex PCR; TCRdb's copy has only in-frame clones and leaves some out. Of around 200,000 clones listed, 80% to 90% are singletons. The sample taken for sequencing was peripheral blood. These receptors were taken from a woman younger than 30 who had recovered from COVID-19. Each CDR3 is given with its conserved first and last residue. Each record gives: J gene, clone size, D gene, V gene, CDR3 DNA, CDR3 protein. A D gene is named only where the DNA matches it firmly. Where a row states a size, it is once, few, many or the class of an expanded clone; other rows omit it.

>TRBJ1-2|few|.|TRBV29-1
TGCAGTGGGGGGGGCTCCAACTATGGCTACACCTTC
CSGGGSNYGYTF
>TRBJ1-5|many|TRBD1|TRBV6-5
TGTGCCAGCAGGTATGGACAGGCTAGCAATCAGCCCCAGCATTTT
CASRYGQASNQPQHF
>TRBJ1-1|once|.|TRBV6-5
TGTGCCAGCAGCGGCGGACGGGGAATGAACACTGAAGCTTTCTTT
CASSGGRGMNTEAFF
>TRBJ2-5|once|.|TRBV7-6
TGTGCCAGCAGCCCAGACGGTGTTCTAGAGGGAGAGACCCAGTACTTC
CASSPDGVLEGETQYF
>TRBJ2-1|.|TRBD1|TRBV7-3
TGTGCCAGCAGCTTCGGGACAGGGGACGGCAACCACAATGAGCAGTTCTTC
CASSFGTGDGNHNEQFF
>TRBJ2-7|.|TRBD2|TRBV27
TGTGCCAGCAGTCCCCGGGTTGGGACTACCTACGAGCAGTACTTC
CASSPRVGTTYEQYF
>TRBJ2-4|.|TRBD1|TRBV19
TGTGCCAGTAGTATCGGACAGGGGGCCCTAACATCAGCCAAAAACATTCAGTACTTC
CASSIGQGALTSAKNIQYF
>TRBJ2-1|.|TRBD2|TRBV18
TGTGCCAGCTCACGAAACACCGCTAGCGGGAGTTTGGTTATTGAGCAGTTCTTC
CASSRNTASGSLVIEQFF
>TRBJ1-1|.|.|TRBV6-4
TGTGCCAGCAGTGAATCGGGGGGAAGAGGAGCTTTCTTT
CASSESGGRGAFF
>TRBJ2-2|.|.|TRBV7-2
TGTGCCAGCAGCTTAAAATCGACCGGGGAGCTGTTTTTT
CASSLKSTGELFF
>TRBJ2-3|.|TRBD2|TRBV6-6
TGTGCCAGCAGTTTCACGGCGGGAGGGGGCTCAGATACGCAGTATTTT
CASSFTAGGGSDTQYF
>TRBJ2-2|.|TRBD2|TRBV19
TGTGCCAGTAGCCACCGGACTAGCGGAAACACCGGGGAGCTGTTTTTT
CASSHRTSGNTGELFF
>TRBJ2-2|once|TRBD1|TRBV6-5
TGTGCCAGCAGTTACCGGACAGGGCACACCGGGGAGCTGTTTTTT
CASSYRTGHTGELFF
>TRBJ2-1|.|.|TRBV30
TGTGCCTGGACTGGAGAATTTGGGACTTTTGACAATGAGCAGTTCTTC
CAWTGEFGTFDNEQFF
>TRBJ2-2|once|.|TRBV25-1
TGTGCCAGCAGTGAATATACTTCGGGAACCGGGGAGCTGTTTTTT
CASSEYTSGTGELFF
>TRBJ1-2|.|.|TRBV29-1
TGCAGCGTTGACCCAGACAGCAACTTC
CSVDPDSNF
>TRBJ2-2|.|.|TRBV15
TGTGCCACCAGCAGAGATCGGGGGACCGGGGAGCTGTTTTTT
CATSRDRGTGELFF
>TRBJ2-2|once|TRBD2|TRBV19
TGTGCCAGTAGTATAGCGGGGGGGACCGGGGAGCTGTTTTTT
CASSIAGGTGELFF
>TRBJ1-4|.|.|TRBV7-8
TGTGCCAGCAGCTCCCGTATACAGGGAACTAATGAAAAACTGTTTTTT
CASSSRIQGTNEKLFF
>TRBJ1-6|.|.|TRBV2
TGTGCCAGCAGTGAAAGCGAGGTTTATAATTCACCCCTCCACTTT
CASSESEVYNSPLHF
>TRBJ1-2|.|.|TRBV10-3
TGTGCCATCAGTACTGGGACACGCCGCGACTATGGCTACACCTTC
CAISTGTRRDYGYTF
>TRBJ2-7|once|.|TRBV24-1
TGTGCCACCAGTGATTTGCCAGGTAACGAGCAGTACTTC
CATSDLPGNEQYF
>TRBJ2-3|.|.|TRBV9
TGTGCCAGCAGCGTGTACGGGACTAGCACAGATACGCAGTATTTT
CASSVYGTSTDTQYF
>TRBJ1-2|.|.|TRBV7-2
TGTGCCAGCAGCTTAGTTCGGGGGTCCGGTGGCTACACCTTC
CASSLVRGSGGYTF
>TRBJ2-3|.|.|TRBV19
TGTGCCAGTAGTATTCGAGGGACTAGCACAGATACGCAGTATTTT
CASSIRGTSTDTQYF
>TRBJ2-2|.|.|TRBV6-4
TGTGCCAGCAGTGACTCGAGGGTTACCGGGGAGCTGTTTTTT
CASSDSRVTGELFF
>TRBJ1-1|.|TRBD1|TRBV6-2/TRBV6-3
TGTGCCAGCAGTTACCAGGGGGCTGCGACTGAAGCTTTCTTT
CASSYQGAATEAFF
>TRBJ1-1|.|TRBD1|TRBV19
TGTGCCAGTAGTTTGTCCGCCGGGACAGGGAACACTGAAGCTTTCTTT
CASSLSAGTGNTEAFF
>TRBJ2-1|.|.|TRBV2
TGTGCCAGCAGTGAAGACTACTCCAATGAGCAGTTCTTC
CASSEDYSNEQFF
>TRBJ2-2|.|TRBD2|TRBV18
TGTGCCAGCTCACCCCTTGGGGCAGCGGGAGGCACCGGGGAGCTGTTTTTT
CASSPLGAAGGTGELFF
>TRBJ2-1|.|TRBD2|TRBV2
TGTGCCAGCAGCAGACTAGCGGGGCCTTACAATGAGCAGTTCTTC
CASSRLAGPYNEQFF
>TRBJ1-4|.|.|TRBV5-6
TGTGCCAGCAGACCCGGGGAGGATCGAGAAAAACTGTTTTTT
CASRPGEDREKLFF
>TRBJ2-4|.|.|TRBV2
TGTGCCAGCAGTGGGGGGCTTCTTGGAAACATTCAGTACTTC
CASSGGLLGNIQYF
>TRBJ2-5|few|.|TRBV7-8
TGTGCCAGCAGCCCAGTCAGGGGGGCTAGCAGAGAGACCCAGTACTTC
CASSPVRGASRETQYF
>TRBJ2-3|.|TRBD2|TRBV5-1
TGCGCCAGCAGCTCGGGGGGAGCGGTAGATACGCAGTATTTT
CASSSGGAVDTQYF
>TRBJ1-1|once|.|TRBV6-2/TRBV6-3
TGTGCCAGCAGTTACGGGGCCCTTGAAGCTTTCTTT
CASSYGALEAFF
>TRBJ2-4|.|.|TRBV21-1
TGTGCCAGCAGCAAAGCGGAACCGGGACAGGGAGAAAACATTCAGTACTTC
CASSKAEPGQGENIQYF
>TRBJ2-5|.|.|TRBV7-9
TGTGCCAGCAGCTTATCCCGGAGGGCAGAGACCCAGTACTTC
CASSLSRRAETQYF
>TRBJ1-5|.|.|TRBV19
TGTGCCAGTAGTATAGGGGCCGACAATCAGCCCCAGCATTTT
CASSIGADNQPQHF
>TRBJ1-4|.|.|TRBV19
TGTGCCAGTAGTACTTACCCAGGGAAGGAGGAAAAACTGTTTTTT
CASSTYPGKEEKLFF
>TRBJ2-1|.|.|TRBV11-2
TGTGCCAGCAGCCCCTGGCCCTACAATGAGCAGTTCTTC
CASSPWPYNEQFF
>TRBJ2-1|.|.|TRBV6-1
TGTGCCAGCAGTGAACCGGCCGGAGGAAACAATGAGCAGTTCTTC
CASSEPAGGNNEQFF
>TRBJ1-5|.|TRBD1|TRBV19
TGTGCCAGTAGTCCACGACAGGGTGGTCAGCCCCAGCATTTT
CASSPRQGGQPQHF
>TRBJ1-5|.|.|TRBV11-1
TGTGCCAGCAGCTTAGCGGGAGGTCAGCCCCAGCATTTT
CASSLAGGQPQHF
>TRBJ2-1|.|.|TRBV12-3/TRBV12-4
TGTGCCAGCAGCCCGGGACTTTACAATGAGCAGTTCTTC
CASSPGLYNEQFF